Listed below are T cell receptor beta chains from one sample, sequenced in a study of vaccination and CD4 T cells after COVID-19. TCRdb re-called the PCR reads through MiXCR, storing one row per CDR3 protein. This table holds approximately 17,000 distinct CDR3 sequences, roughly 50% found once. Their antigens remain unidentified. The sample consisted of CD4+ T cells from blood, cultured in vitro, taken about 7 months after SARS-CoV-2 vaccination. Receptors originate from a human donor who had recovered from COVID-19. Both conserved end residues are trimmed from each CDR3.

TRBJ2-5 11 TRBV25-1 ASASGQTLTQY
TRBJ2-2 13 TRBV7-9 ASSLAGLNTGELF
TRBJ1-5 13 TRBV10-3 AISEDGDGNQPQH
TRBJ2-3 16 TRBV7-2 ASSWTSGGAFFTDTQY
TRBJ2-3 12 TRBV7-8 ASSLRRARDTQY
TRBJ1-4 12 TRBV27 ASSLRETNEKLF
TRBJ2-7 14 TRBV6-5 ASSYSLGTSGYEQY
TRBJ1-5 13 TRBV12-3/TRBV12-4 ASSSGVAVNQPQH
TRBJ2-1 12 TRBV20-1 SAVGTEAYNEQF
TRBJ2-1 14 TRBV20-1 SAGKTSGSFYNEQF
TRBJ1-1 12 TRBV19 ASTPGAVRSEAF
TRBJ2-1 13 TRBV24-1 ATSDPGGGGNEQF
TRBJ2-3 12 TRBV6-1 ASSDIAGSDTQY
TRBJ1-6 11 TRBV6-1 ASENMYNSPLH
TRBJ2-7 13 TRBV29-1 SVGTRDSRAYEQY
TRBJ1-5 12 TRBV6-1 ASSEDGRNQPQH
TRBJ1-1 14 TRBV28 ASSFWGTGNTGEAF
TRBJ1-2 10 TRBV20-1 SARDWLGSST
TRBJ2-3 10 TRBV19 ASKGTTDTQY
TRBJ1-1 13 TRBV7-6 ASSRQASTGTEAF
TRBJ2-5 13 TRBV19 ASRRTSRGGETQY
TRBJ2-7 10 TRBV7-2 ASSLEVGAQY
TRBJ2-7 12 TRBV2 ASRVGGPTYEQY
TRBJ2-6 14 TRBV6-5 ASSYSPNSGANVLT
TRBJ1-2 11 TRBV7-9 ASSSQQGYGYT
TRBJ2-1 13 TRBV6-5 ASSYRDISYNEQF
TRBJ2-3 15 TRBV24-1 ATSDHGTSGRTDTQY
TRBJ1-5 15 TRBV7-3 ASSLAQGARGNQPQH
TRBJ2-3 12 TRBV27 ASPLNPTTDTQY
TRBJ2-7 14 TRBV6-5 ASSYAGLAEAYEQY
TRBJ2-3 13 TRBV7-2 ASSFRFRGTDTQY
TRBJ2-3 13 TRBV11-3 ASSSGSGRTDTQY
TRBJ2-3 12 TRBV7-2 ASSLDLASDTQY
TRBJ2-5 11 TRBV27 ASSWRLQETQY
TRBJ2-1 12 TRBV20-1 SARGLARDNEQF
TRBJ2-5 11 TRBV20-1 SAINRGQETQY
TRBJ2-7 11 TRBV20-1 SASLAGAHEQY
TRBJ2-7 14 TRBV19 ASSDNLGGRDYEQY
TRBJ2-7 14 TRBV6-2/TRBV6-3 ASSPPHRDIRHEQY
TRBJ1-2 14 TRBV7-8 ASSLVPRTGDYGYT
TRBJ1-1 11 TRBV6-5 ASSYREGSGAF
TRBJ1-2 10 TRBV20-1 SAARASDGYT
TRBJ2-5 12 TRBV20-1 SARDSSGDETQY
TRBJ2-5 13 TRBV11-3 ASSQRVGLQETQY
TRBJ1-2 14 TRBV20-1 SARDRRQAGGDGYT
TRBJ2-3 13 TRBV20-1 SARDSSGSIHTQY
TRBJ1-1 10 TRBV25-1 ASSDGSTEAF
TRBJ2-7 12 TRBV12-3/TRBV12-4 ASSRLAGYYEQY
TRBJ2-7 16 TRBV15 ATSETGTFGVPIYEQY
TRBJ1-1 12 TRBV6-5 ASSYGVAGAEAF
TRBJ2-3 15 TRBV19 ASSSPWGGQSTDTQY
TRBJ2-3 14 TRBV6-1 ASSLRGGDPTDTQY
TRBJ2-5 15 TRBV5-6 ASSHGLAGGPQETQY
TRBJ2-1 16 TRBV5-3 ASSQESPSGGARNEQF
TRBJ1-2 15 TRBV20-1 SARDFGGEANYYGYT
TRBJ2-5 12 TRBV20-1 SARVTSGGETQY
TRBJ2-3 11 TRBV9 ASSVAVLDTQY
TRBJ2-5 14 TRBV11-3 ASSTRTGQYQETQY
TRBJ1-5 11 TRBV20-1 SARGDSNQPQH
TRBJ2-1 13 TRBV10-3 AISEALAGGNEQF